This TCR beta chain was captured by sequencing in a study of blood T cell repertoires in COVID-19. The CDR3 has 13 residues. In germline, CDR1 is LNHDA, CDR2 SQIVND (reference sequence). V lost 3 bases to trimming and J lost 8 bases, with 11 bases between them. Some clones are missing from TCRdb's copy, which holds only in-frame ones; the method was immunoSEQ multiplex PCR. The sample consists of fewer than 350,000 clones, 88% of them appearing once. The TCR sequence derives from a woman aged 55-69 years in a cohort exposed to, infected with or recovered from COVID-19 (not recorded which). The chain combines TRBV19 with TRBJ1-5, with D unresolved. Sequenced: PBMCs or T cells enriched from blood (not recorded which). The CDR3 nucleotides are TGTGCCAGTAGTATCCCGGGTCGAGAGCCCCAGCATTTT. This sequence encodes CASSIPGREPQHF.